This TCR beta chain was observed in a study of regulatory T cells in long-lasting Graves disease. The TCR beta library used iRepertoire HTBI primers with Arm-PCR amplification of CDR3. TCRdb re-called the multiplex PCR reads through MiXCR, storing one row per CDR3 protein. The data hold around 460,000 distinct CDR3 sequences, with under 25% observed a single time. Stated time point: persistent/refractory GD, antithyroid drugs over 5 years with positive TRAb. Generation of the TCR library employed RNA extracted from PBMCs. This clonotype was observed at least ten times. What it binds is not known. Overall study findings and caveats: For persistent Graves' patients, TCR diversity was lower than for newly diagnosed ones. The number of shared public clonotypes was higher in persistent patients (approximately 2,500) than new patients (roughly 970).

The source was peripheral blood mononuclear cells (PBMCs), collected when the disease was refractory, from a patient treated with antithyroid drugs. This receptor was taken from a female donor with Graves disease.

CDR3 protein: CASSVSGNQPQHF. For the CDR3, the DNA is TGTGCCAGCAGTGTCTCAGGAAATCAGCCCCAGCATTTT. V and J are TRBV6-1 and TRBJ1-5; no firm D call. CDR1 and CDR2 (germline): MNHNS, SASEGT. Between the trimmed V and J ends, which lost 4 bases and 4 bases, there was a span of 8 bases. This CDR3 comprises 13 residues.